This TCR beta chain derives from a study of TIL therapy for anti-PD-1-resistant metastatic lung cancer. Turning to the study itself: Tumors were harvested before any PD-1/PD-L1 blockade. Median patient age was approximately 59, ranging about 38-80 years. Most patients had lung adenocarcinoma; several tumors were EGFR-mutant, two ALK-rearranged; half smoked currently or formerly. Whole-study results and caveats: The baseline peripheral repertoire was partially replaced by infused TIL clonotypes that later decayed.

The libraries were made with immunoSEQ v3. Measured with immunoSEQ multiplex PCR; TCRdb has only the in-frame clones, and not every one. The data show about 60,000 clones, about two thirds seen once. Time point here: pre-treatment sample, taken before nivolumab and TIL therapy. Trimming left V 6 bases short and J 4 bases short, with 15 bases between. Germline V gene data show CDR1 as KGHSH and CDR2 as LQKENI. This CDR3 contains 14 residues. Concerning this clone: Its antigen is not identified.

The sample consisted of blood, taken at baseline. This sequence joins TRBV18 and TRBJ1-2; D gene uncertain. This TCR derives from a person aged 25 to 85 with non-small cell lung cancer. CDR3 nucleotide sequence: TGTGCCAGCTCGCCCCAAGGACCGCGCTATGGCTACACCTTC. As protein: CASSPQGPRYGYTF.